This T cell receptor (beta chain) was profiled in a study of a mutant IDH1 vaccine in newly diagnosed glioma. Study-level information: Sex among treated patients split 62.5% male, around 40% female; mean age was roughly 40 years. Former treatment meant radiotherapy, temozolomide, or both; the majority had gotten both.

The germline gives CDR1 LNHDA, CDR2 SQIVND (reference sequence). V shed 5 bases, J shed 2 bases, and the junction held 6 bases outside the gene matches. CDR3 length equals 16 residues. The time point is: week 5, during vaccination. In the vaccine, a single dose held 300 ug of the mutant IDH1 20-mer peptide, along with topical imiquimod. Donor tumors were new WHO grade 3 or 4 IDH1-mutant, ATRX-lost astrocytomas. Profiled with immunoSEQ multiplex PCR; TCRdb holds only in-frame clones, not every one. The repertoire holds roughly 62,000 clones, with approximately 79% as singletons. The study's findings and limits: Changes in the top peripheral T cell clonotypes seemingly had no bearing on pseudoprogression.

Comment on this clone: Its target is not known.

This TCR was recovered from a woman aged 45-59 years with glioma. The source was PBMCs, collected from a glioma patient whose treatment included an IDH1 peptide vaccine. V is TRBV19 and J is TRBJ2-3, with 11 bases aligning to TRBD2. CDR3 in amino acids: CASSSGTSGYTDTQYF. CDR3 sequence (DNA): TGTGCCAGTAGTTCCGGGACTAGCGGATACACAGATACGCAGTATTTT.